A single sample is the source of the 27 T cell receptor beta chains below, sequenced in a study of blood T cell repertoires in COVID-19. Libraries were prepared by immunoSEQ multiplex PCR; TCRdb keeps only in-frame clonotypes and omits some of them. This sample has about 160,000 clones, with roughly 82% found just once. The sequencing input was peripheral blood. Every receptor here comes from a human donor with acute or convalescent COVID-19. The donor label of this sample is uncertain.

The CDR3 region has the DNA TGTGCCAGCAGCTTAGCGACTCTTGGTGCGCGCACTGAAGCTTTCTTT. Amino acid sequence: CASSLATLGARTEAFF. The chain uses TRBV7-8 and TRBJ1-1, with D hard to call. The V end lost 0 bases, the J end lost 4 bases, and 15 bases lay between the germline ends. Germline-derived CDR1 and CDR2 are SGHVS and FQNEAQ. This CDR3 region has 16 residues.

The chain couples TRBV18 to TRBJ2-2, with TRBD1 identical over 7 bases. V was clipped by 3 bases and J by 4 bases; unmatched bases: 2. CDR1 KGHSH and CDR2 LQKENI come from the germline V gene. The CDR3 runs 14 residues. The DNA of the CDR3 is TGTGCCAGCTCACCGGGACAGACCACCGGGGAGCTGTTTTTT. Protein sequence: CASSPGQTTGELFF.

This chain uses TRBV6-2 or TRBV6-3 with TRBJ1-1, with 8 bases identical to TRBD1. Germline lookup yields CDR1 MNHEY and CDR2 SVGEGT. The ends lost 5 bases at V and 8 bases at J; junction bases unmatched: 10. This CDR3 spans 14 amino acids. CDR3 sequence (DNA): TGTGCCAGCAGTCTTGGACAGGGCTTTTTCGAAGCTTTCTTT. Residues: CASSLGQGFFEAFF.

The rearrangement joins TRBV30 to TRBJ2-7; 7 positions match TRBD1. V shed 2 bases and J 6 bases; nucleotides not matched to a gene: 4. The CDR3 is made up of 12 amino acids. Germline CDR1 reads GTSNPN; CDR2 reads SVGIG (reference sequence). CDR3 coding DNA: TGTGCCTGGAGTAGAGGGGGCGGCGAGCAGTACTTC. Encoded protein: CAWSRGGGEQYF.

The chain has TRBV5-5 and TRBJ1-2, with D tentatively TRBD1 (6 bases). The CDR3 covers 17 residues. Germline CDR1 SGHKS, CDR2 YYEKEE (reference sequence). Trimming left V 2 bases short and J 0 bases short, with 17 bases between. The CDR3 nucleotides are TGTGCCAGCAGCTTACGGGACACCTCCCTCACTAACTATGGCTACACCTTC. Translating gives CASSLRDTSLTNYGYTF. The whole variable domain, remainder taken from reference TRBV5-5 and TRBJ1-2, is DAGVTQSPTHLIKTRGQQVTLRCSPISGHKSVSWYQQVLGQGPQFIFQYYEKEERGRGNFPDRFSARQFPNYSSELNVNALLLGDSALYLCASSLRDTSLTNYGYTFGSGTRLTVV.

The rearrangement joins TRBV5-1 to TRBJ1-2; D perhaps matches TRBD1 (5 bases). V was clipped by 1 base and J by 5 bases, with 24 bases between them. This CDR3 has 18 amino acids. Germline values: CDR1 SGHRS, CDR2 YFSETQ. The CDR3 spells CASSLQLGRPVEGYGYTF. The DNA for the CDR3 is TGCGCCAGCAGCTTGCAGCTAGGACGACCGGTGGAGGGGTATGGCTACACCTTC.

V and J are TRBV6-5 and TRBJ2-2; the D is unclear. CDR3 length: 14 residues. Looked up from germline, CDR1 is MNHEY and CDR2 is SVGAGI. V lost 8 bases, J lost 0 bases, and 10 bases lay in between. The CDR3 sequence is CASPGPTNTGELFF. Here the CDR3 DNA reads TGTGCCAGCCCGGGTCCTACGAACACCGGGGAGCTGTTTTTT.

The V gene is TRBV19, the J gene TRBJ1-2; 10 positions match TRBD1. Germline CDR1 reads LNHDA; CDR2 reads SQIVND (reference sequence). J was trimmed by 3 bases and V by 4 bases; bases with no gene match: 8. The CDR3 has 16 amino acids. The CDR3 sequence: CASSTSKTGGYYGYTF. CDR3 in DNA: TGTGCCAGTAGTACCTCAAAGACAGGGGGCTACTATGGCTACACCTTC.

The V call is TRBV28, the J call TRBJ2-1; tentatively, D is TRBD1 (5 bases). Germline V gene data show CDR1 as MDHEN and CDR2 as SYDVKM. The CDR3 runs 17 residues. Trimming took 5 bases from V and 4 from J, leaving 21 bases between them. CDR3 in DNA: TGTGCCAGCAGTCAGGGATCGGGCTGGCTTCTATACAATGAGCAGTTCTTC. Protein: CASSQGSGWLLYNEQFF.

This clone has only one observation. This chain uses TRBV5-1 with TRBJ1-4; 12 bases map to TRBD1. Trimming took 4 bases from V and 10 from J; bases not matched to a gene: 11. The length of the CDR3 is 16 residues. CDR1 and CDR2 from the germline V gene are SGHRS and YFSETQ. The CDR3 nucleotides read TGCGCCAGCAGCCGGGACAGGGGGCTGGGTGTCGGAAAACTGTTTTTT. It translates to CASSRDRGLGVGKLFF.

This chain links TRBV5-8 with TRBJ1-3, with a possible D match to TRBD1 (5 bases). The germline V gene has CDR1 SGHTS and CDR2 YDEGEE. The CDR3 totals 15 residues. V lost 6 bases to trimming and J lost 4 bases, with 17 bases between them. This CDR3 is CASTNGGTKGNTIYF. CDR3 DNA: TGTGCCAGCACTAATGGGGGGACCAAAGGAAACACCATATATTTT.

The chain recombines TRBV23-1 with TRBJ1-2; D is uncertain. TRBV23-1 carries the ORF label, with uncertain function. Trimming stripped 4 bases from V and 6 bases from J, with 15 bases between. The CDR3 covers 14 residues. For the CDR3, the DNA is TGCGCCAGCAGTCCCCACGGAGAGAGGGATGGCTACACCTTC. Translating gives CASSPHGERDGYTF.

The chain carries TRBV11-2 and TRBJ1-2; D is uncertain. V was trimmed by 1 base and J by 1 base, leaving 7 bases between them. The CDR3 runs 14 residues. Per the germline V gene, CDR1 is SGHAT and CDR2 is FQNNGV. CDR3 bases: TGTGCCAGCAGCTTAGGACAAATTAACTATGGCTACACCTTC. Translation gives CASSLGQINYGYTF.

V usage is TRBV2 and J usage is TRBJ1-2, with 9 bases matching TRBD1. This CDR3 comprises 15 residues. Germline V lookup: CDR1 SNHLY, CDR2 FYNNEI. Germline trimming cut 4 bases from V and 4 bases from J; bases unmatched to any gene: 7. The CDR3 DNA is TGTGCCAGCAGTGCGTCGGACAGGGGAACCTATGGCTACACCTTC. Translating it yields CASSASDRGTYGYTF. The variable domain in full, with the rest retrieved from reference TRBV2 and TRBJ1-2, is EPEVTQTPSHQVTQMGQEVILRCVPISNHLYFYWYRQILGQKVEFLVSFYNNEISEKSEIFDDQFSVERPDGSNFTLKIRSTKLEDSAMYFCASSASDRGTYGYTFGSGTRLTVV.

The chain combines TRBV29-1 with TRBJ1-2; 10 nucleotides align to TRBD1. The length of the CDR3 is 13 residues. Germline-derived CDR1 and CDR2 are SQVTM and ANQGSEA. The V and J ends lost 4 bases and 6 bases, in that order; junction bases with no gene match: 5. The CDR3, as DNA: TGCAGCGTTGCGTTGACAGGGGGCAATGGCTACACCTTC. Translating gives CSVALTGGNGYTF.

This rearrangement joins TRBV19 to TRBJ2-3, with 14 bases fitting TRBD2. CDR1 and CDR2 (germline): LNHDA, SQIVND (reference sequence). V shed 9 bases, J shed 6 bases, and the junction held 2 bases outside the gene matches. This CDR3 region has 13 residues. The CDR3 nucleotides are TGTGCCAGCAGACTAGCGGGGGGGGATACGCAGTATTTT. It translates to CASRLAGGDTQYF.

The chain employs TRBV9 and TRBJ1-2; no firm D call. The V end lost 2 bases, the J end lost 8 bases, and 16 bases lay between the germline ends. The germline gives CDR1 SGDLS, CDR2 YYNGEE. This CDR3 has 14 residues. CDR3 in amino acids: CASSVAPGERGYTF. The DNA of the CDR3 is TGTGCCAGCAGCGTCGCTCCCGGGGAAAGAGGCTACACCTTC.

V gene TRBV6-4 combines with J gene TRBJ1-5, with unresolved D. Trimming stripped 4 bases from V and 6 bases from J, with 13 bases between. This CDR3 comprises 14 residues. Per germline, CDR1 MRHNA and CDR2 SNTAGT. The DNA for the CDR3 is TGTGCCAGCAGTGTCTCTAGCGAAGGTCAGCCCCAGCATTTT. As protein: CASSVSSEGQPQHF.

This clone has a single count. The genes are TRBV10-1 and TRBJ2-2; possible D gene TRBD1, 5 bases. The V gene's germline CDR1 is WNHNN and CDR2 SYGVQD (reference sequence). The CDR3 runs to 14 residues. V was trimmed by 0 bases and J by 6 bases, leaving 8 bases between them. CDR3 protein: CASSESQGAGELFF. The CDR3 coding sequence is TGCGCCAGCAGTGAGTCGCAGGGTGCCGGGGAGCTGTTTTTT.

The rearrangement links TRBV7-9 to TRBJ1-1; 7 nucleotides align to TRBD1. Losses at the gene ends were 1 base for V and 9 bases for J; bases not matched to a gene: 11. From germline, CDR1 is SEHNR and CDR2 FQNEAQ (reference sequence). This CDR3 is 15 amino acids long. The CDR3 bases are TGTGCCAGCAGCTTAGTGGGCAAACAGGGGACCCAAGCTTTCTTT. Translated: CASSLVGKQGTQAFF.

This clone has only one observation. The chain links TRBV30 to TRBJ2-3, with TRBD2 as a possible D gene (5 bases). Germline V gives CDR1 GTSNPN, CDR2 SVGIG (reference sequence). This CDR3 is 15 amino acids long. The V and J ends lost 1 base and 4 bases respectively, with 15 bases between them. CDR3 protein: CAWSARSRAPDTQYF. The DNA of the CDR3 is TGTGCCTGGAGTGCCCGCTCGAGGGCCCCAGATACGCAGTATTTT.

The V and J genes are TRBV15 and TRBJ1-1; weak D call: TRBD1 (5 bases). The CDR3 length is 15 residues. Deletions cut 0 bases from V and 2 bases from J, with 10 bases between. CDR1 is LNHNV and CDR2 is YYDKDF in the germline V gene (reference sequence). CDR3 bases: TGTGCCACCAGCAGAGACATCCAGGGAAACACTGAAGCTTTCTTT. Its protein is CATSRDIQGNTEAFF.

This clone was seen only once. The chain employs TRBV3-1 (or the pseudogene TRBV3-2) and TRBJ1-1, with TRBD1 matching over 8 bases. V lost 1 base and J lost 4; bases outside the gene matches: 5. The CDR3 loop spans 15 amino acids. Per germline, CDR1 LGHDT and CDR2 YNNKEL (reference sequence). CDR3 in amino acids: CASSQGGQGPTEAFF. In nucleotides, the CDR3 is TGTGCCAGCAGCCAAGGAGGACAGGGCCCCACTGAAGCTTTCTTT.

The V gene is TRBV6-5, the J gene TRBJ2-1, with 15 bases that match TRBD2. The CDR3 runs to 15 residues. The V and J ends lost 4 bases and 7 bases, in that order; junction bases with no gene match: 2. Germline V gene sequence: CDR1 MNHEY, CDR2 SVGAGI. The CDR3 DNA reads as TGTGCCAGCAGTTGGACTAGCGGGGGGGGGAATGAGCAGTTCTTC. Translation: CASSWTSGGGNEQFF.

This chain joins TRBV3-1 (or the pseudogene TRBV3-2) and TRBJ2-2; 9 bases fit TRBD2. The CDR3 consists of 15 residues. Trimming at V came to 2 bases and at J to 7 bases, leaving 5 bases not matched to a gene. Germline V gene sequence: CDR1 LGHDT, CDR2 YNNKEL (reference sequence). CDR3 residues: CASSQNLAGIGELFF. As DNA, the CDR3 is TGTGCCAGCAGCCAAAATCTAGCGGGGATCGGGGAGCTGTTTTTT.

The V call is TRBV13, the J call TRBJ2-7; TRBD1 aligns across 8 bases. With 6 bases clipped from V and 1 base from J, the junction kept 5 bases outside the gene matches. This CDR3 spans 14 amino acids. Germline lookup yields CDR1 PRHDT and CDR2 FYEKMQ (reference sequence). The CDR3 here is CASRLTGGSYEQYF. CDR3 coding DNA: TGTGCCAGCAGACTCACAGGGGGGTCCTACGAGCAGTACTTC.

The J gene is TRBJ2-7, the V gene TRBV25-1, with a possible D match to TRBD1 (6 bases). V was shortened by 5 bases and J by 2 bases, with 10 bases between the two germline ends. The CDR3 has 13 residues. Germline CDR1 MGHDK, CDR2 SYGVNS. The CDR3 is CASSIGGAYEQYF. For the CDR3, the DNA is TGTGCCAGCAGTATTGGGGGCGCCTACGAGCAGTACTTC.